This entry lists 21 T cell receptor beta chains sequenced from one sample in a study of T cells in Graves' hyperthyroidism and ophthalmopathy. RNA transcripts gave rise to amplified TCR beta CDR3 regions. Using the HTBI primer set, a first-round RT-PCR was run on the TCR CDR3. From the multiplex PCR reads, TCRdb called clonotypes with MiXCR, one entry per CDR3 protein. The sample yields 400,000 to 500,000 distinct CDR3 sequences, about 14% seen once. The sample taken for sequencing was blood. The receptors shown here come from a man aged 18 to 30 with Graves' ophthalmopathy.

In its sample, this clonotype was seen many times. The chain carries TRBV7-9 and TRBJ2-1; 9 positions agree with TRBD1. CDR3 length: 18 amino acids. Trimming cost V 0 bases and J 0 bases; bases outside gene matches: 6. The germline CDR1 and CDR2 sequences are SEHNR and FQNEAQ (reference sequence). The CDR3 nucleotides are TGTGCCAGCAGCTTAGCGGGGGGGACAGGGAGCTCCTACAATGAGCAGTTCTTC. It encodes CASSLAGGTGSSYNEQFF. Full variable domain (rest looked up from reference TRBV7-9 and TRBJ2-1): DTGVSQNPRHKITKRGQNVTFRCDPISEHNRLYWYRQTLGQGPEFLTYFQNEAQLEKSRLLSDRFSAERPKGSFSTLEIQRTEQGDSAMYLCASSLAGGTGSSYNEQFFGPGTRLTVL.

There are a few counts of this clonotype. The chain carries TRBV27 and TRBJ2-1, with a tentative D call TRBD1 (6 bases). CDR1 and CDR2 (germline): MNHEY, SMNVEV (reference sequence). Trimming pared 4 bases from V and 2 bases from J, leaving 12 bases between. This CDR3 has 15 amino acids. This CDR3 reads CASSSRGITYNEQFF. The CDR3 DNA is TGTGCCAGCAGTTCCAGGGGTATAACCTACAATGAGCAGTTCTTC.

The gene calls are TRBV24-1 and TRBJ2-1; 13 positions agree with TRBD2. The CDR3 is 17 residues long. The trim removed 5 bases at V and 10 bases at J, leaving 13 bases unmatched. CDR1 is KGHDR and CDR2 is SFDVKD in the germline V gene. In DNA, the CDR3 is TGTGCCACCAGTGCCAGGATACTAGCGGGGGGGCTGGAGGAGCAGTTCTTC. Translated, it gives CATSARILAGGLEEQFF.

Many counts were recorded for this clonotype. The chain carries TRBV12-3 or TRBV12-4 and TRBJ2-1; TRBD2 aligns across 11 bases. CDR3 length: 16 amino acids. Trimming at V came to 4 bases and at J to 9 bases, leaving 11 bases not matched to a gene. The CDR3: CASSSWGSGRATEQFF. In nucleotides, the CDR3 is TGTGCCAGCAGTTCCTGGGGTAGCGGGAGGGCCACTGAGCAGTTCTTC.

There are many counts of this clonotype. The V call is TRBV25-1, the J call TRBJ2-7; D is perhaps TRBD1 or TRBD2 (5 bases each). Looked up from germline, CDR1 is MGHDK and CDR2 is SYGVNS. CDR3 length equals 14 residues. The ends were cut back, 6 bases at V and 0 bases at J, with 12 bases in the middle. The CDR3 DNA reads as TGTGCCAGCAGAGGGACGAGTAGCTCCTACGAGCAGTACTTC. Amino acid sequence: CASRGTSSSYEQYF.

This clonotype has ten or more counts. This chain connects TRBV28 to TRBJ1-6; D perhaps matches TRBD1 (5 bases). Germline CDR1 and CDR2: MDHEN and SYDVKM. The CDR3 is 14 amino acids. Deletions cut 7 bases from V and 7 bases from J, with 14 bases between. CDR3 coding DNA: TGTGCCAGCAAGACCGGGACTCTAAATTCACCCCTCCACTTT. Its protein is CASKTGTLNSPLHF.

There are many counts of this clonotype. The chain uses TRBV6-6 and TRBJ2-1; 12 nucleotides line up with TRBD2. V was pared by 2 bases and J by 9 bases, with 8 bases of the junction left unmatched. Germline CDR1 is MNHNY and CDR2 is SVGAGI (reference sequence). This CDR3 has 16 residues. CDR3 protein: CASSYALAGGPSEQFF. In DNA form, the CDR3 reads TGTGCCAGCAGTTACGCCCTAGCGGGAGGGCCCAGTGAGCAGTTCTTC.

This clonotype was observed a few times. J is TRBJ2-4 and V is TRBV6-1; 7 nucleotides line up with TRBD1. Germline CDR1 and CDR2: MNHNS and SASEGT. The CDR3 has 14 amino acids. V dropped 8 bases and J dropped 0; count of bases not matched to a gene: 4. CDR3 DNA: TGTGCCAGCGGGACAGCCCTAGCCAAAAACATTCAGTACTTC. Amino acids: CASGTALAKNIQYF.

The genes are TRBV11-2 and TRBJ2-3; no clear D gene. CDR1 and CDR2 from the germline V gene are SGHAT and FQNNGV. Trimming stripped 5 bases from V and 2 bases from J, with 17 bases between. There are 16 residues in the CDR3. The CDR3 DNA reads TGTGCCAGCAGCGCTGACGGTATTTCAATCACAGATACGCAGTATTTT. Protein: CASSADGISITDTQYF. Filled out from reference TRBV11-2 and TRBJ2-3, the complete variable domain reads EAGVAQSPRYKIIEKRQSVAFWCNPISGHATLYWYQQILGQGPKLLIQFQNNGVVDDSQLPKDRFSAERLKGVDSTLKIQPAKLEDSAVYLCASSADGISITDTQYFGPGTRLTVL.

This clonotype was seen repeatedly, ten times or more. The CDR3 loop is CASSQAQGAYNYGYTF. The CDR3 DNA reads TGCGCCAGCAGCCAAGCCCAGGGAGCGTATAACTATGGCTACACCTTC. The rearrangement uses TRBV4-1 and TRBJ1-2, with a weak D call TRBD1 (5 bases). Germline values: CDR1 MGHRA, CDR2 YSYEKL. Trimming shortened V by 1 base and J by 1 base, and 13 bases separated the two germline ends. The CDR3 sequence is 16 residues long.

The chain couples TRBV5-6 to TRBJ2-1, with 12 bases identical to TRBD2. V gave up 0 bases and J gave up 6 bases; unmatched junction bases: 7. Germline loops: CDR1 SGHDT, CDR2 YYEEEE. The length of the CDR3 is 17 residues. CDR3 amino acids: CASSLEGLAGLLNEQFF. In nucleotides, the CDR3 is TGTGCCAGCAGCTTGGAGGGACTAGCGGGCCTACTCAATGAGCAGTTCTTC. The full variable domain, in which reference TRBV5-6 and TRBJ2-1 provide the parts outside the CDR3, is DAGVTQSPTHLIKTRGQQVTLRCSPKSGHDTVSWYQQALGQGPQFIFQYYEEEERQRGNFPDRFSGHQFPNYSSELNVNALLLGDSALYLCASSLEGLAGLLNEQFFGPGTRLTVL.

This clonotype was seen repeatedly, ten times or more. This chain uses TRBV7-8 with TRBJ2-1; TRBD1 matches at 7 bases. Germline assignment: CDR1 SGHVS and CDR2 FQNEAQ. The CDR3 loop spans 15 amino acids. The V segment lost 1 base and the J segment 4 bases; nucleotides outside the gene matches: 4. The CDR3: CASSLGGQEYNEQFF. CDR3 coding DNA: TGTGCCAGCAGCTTAGGAGGACAGGAATACAATGAGCAGTTCTTC.

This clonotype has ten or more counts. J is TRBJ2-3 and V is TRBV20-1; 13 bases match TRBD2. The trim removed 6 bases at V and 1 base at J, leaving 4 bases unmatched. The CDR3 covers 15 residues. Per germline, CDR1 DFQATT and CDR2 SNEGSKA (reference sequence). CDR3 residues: CSASGTSGGTDTQYF. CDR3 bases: TGCAGTGCCTCCGGGACTAGCGGGGGCACAGATACGCAGTATTTT.

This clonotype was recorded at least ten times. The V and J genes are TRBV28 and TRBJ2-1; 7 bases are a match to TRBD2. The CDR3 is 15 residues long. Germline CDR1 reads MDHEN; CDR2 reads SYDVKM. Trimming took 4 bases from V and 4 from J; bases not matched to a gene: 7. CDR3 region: CASSSEAGWYNEQFF. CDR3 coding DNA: TGTGCCAGCAGTTCAGAAGCGGGGTGGTACAATGAGCAGTTCTTC.

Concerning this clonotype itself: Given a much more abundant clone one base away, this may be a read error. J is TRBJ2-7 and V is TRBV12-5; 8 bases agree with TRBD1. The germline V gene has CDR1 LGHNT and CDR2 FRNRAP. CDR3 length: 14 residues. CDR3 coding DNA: TGTACTAGTGGTCCAGGACAGGGTGCGGACGAGCAGTACTTC. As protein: CTSGPGQGADEQYF. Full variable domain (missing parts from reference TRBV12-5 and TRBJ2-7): DARVTQTPRHKVTEMGQEVTMRCQPILGHNTVFWYRQTMMQGLELLAYFRNRAPLDDSGMPKDRFSAEMPDATLATLKIQPSEPRDSAVYFCTSGPGQGADEQYFGPGTRLTVT.

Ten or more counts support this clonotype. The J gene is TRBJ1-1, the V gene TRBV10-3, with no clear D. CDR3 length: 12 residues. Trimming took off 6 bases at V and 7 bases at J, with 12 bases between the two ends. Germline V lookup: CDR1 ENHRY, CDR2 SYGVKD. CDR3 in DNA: TGTGCCATCAGGGGCCCTGAGGGTGAAGCTTTCTTT. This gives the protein CAIRGPEGEAFF.

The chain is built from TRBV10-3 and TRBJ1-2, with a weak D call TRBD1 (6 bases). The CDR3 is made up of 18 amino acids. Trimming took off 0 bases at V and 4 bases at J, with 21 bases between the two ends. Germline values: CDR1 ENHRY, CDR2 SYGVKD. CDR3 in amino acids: CAISESRGTDPRGYGYTF. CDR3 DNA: TGTGCCATCAGTGAGTCTAGGGGGACCGACCCCAGGGGCTATGGCTACACCTTC.

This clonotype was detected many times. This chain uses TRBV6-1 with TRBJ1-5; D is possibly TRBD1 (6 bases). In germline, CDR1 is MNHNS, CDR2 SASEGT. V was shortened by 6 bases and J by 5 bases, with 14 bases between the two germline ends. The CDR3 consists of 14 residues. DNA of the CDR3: TGTGCCAGCAGGAAAACAGGGTTGGATCAGCCCCAGCATTTT. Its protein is CASRKTGLDQPQHF.

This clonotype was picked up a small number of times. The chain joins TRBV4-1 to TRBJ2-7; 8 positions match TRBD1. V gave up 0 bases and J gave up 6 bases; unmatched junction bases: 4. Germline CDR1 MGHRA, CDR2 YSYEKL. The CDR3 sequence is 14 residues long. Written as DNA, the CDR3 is TGCGCCAGCAGCCAAGATCCAGGGGGCCTCGAGCAGTACTTC. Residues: CASSQDPGGLEQYF.

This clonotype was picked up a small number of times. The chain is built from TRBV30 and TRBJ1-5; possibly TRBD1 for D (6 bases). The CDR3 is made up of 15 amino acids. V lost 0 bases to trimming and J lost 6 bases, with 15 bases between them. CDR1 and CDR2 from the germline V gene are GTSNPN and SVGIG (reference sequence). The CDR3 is CAWSVRTAPPQPQHF. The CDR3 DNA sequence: TGTGCCTGGAGTGTAAGGACAGCCCCCCCTCAGCCCCAGCATTTT.

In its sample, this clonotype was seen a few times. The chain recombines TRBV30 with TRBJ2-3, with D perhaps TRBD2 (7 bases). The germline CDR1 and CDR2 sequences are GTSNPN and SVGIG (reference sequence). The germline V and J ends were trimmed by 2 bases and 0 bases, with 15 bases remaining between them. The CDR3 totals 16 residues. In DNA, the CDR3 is TGTGCCTGGAGTAAGGGAGGGGGGATTAGCACAGATACGCAGTATTTT. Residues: CAWSKGGGISTDTQYF.